The rows below give T cell receptor beta chains drawn from one sample of a study of CD8 T cells in Susac syndrome. TCRdb re-called the immunoSEQ multiplex PCR reads through MiXCR, storing one row per CDR3 protein. The data show roughly 110,000 distinct CDR3 sequences, with roughly 94% seen just once and about 0.42% held by the top ten. The source material was CD8+ T cells from PBMCs. These receptors came from a human donor with Susac syndrome. CDR3s include the opening cysteine and the closing phenylalanine or tryptophan. D genes are given only for firm matches. Clone size is shown for a subset of rows, as once, few, many or a class of expanded clone.

>TRBV7-9|-|16|TRBJ2-2|-
CASSSSTGSMTGELFF
TGTGCCAGCAGCTCTAGCACGGGATCGATGACCGGGGAGCTGTTTTTT
>TRBV9|-|13|TRBJ1-2|-
CASSVAPGDGYTF
TGTGCCAGCAGCGTAGCCCCCGGGGATGGCTACACCTTC
>TRBV27|-|16|TRBJ1-3|-
CASSWGTPGSGNTIYF
TGTGCCAGCAGTTGGGGGACACCAGGCTCTGGAAACACCATATATTTT
>TRBV21-1|-|13|TRBJ2-7|-
CASKEPPRDEQYF
TGTGCCAGCAAAGAGCCCCCTAGGGACGAGCAGTACTTC
>TRBV3-1|-|15|TRBJ1-2|-
CASSPGLTAGYGYTF
TGTGCCAGCAGCCCGGGACTAACTGCGGGCTATGGCTACACCTTC
>TRBV2|TRBD1|12|TRBJ2-5|-
CAGTGTQETQYF
TGTGCTGGGACAGGGACCCAAGAGACCCAGTACTTC
>TRBV9|-|15|TRBJ1-1|-
CASSAPGGPGTEAFF
TGTGCCAGCAGCGCACCCGGGGGGCCGGGCACTGAAGCTTTCTTT
>TRBV15|-|13|TRBJ2-5|-
CATSSRGIQTQYF
TGTGCCACCAGCAGCAGGGGAATTCAGACCCAGTACTTC
>TRBV4-3|-|15|TRBJ2-3|-
CASSQGTSGADTQYF
TGCGCCAGCAGCCAAGGAACTTCCGGGGCAGATACGCAGTATTTT
>TRBV7-9|TRBD1|15|TRBJ2-1|-
CASSPRDRVYNEQFF
TGTGCCAGCAGCCCCCGGGACAGGGTCTACAATGAGCAGTTCTTC
>TRBV27|-|13|TRBJ1-1|-
CASSFAASTEAFF
TGTGCCAGCAGTTTTGCGGCCTCCACTGAAGCTTTCTTT
>TRBV19|TRBD1|14|TRBJ2-1|-
CASSIGQGLNEQFF
TGTGCCAGTAGTATAGGACAGGGGCTCAATGAGCAGTTCTTC
>TRBV29-1|TRBD1|12|TRBJ1-2|-
CSVGGTEDGYTF
TGCAGCGTGGGGGGGACAGAGGATGGCTACACCTTC
>TRBV12-3/TRBV12-4|-|13|TRBJ2-5|-
CASSPHKGETQYF
TGTGCCAGCAGTCCACACAAGGGAGAGACCCAGTACTTC
>TRBV2|TRBD1|14|TRBJ2-7|once
CASLGTGLSYEQYF
TGTGCCAGCTTGGGGACAGGGTTGTCCTACGAGCAGTACTTC
>TRBV27|-|12|TRBJ2-2|once
CASSLPTGELFF
TGTGCCAGCAGTTTACCCACCGGGGAGCTGTTTTTT
>TRBV7-9|-|11|TRBJ2-3|-
CASRYTDTQYF
TGTGCCAGCAGGTACACAGATACGCAGTATTTT
>TRBV9|-|13|TRBJ1-1|-
CASSPRQNTEAFF
TGTGCCAGCAGCCCACGACAGAACACTGAAGCTTTCTTT
>TRBV15|-|14|TRBJ2-5|-
CATSRDRGEQTQYF
TGTGCCACCAGCAGAGATCGGGGCGAGCAGACCCAGTACTTC
>TRBV11-1|TRBD1|11|TRBJ2-7|-
CASGTGNEQYF
TGTGCCTCCGGGACAGGGAACGAGCAGTACTTC
>TRBV20-1|TRBD1|17|TRBJ1-6|-
CSARDRGQSSYNSPLHF
TGCAGTGCTAGAGACAGGGGACAGAGCTCCTATAATTCACCCCTCCACTTT
>TRBV9|-|14|TRBJ2-2|-
CASSALGGSGELFF
TGTGCCAGCAGCGCTTTGGGGGGTTCCGGGGAGCTGTTTTTT
>TRBV6-1|TRBD1|15|TRBJ1-1|-
CASRSTGRGDTEAFF
TGTGCCAGCAGGTCGACAGGGCGAGGGGACACTGAAGCTTTCTTT
>TRBV25-1|-|12|TRBJ1-2|-
CASSEPFYGYTF
TGTGCCAGCAGTGAACCCTTCTATGGCTACACCTTC
>TRBV7-9|-|15|TRBJ2-5|-
CASSQITGYQETQYF
TGTGCCAGCAGCCAGATCACGGGTTACCAAGAGACCCAGTACTTC
>TRBV7-6|-|15|TRBJ2-1|-
CASSLGTTPYNEQFF
TGTGCCAGCAGCTTAGGAACTACCCCCTACAATGAGCAGTTCTTC
>TRBV27|-|17|TRBJ1-5|-
CASSPTNTGWSNQPQHF
TGTGCCAGCAGTCCGACGAACACAGGGTGGAGCAATCAGCCCCAGCATTTT